The subject of this entry is one T cell receptor (beta chain). Its antigen remains unknown. The sample comes from a study of regulatory and conventional T cells in RAG deficiency. Regarding the study as a whole: Control T-cell subsets had markedly higher Shannon entropy and lower Simpson indices than RAG-deficient patients. Shorter CDR3s in all patient subsets; >85% Treg-Tconv overlap in Omenn. In Omenn syndrome, sorted "Tregs" may be peripherally activated cells.

The repertoire was sequenced with immunoSEQ multiplex PCR; TCRdb's copy has only in-frame clones and lacks some. The data show around 20,000 clones, with 95% to 97% seen just once and roughly 1.3% held by the top ten. Conventional CD4+ T cells were sorted from blood as CD25-low CD127-high cells. These same records also appear under a second study, on regulatory T cells. Per that paper: Primers: 52 TRBV forward and 13 TRBJ reverse.

This clonotype originated in a human donor in good health. The sequenced material came from CD25- CD4+ T cells sorted from blood.

The DNA of the CDR3 is TGTGCCAGCAGACCCCCAGCGCGGGGAGGCGGGGAGCTGTTTTTT. Translation gives CASRPPARGGGELFF. The chain joins TRBV19 to TRBJ2-2, with D perhaps TRBD2 (6 bases). The germline CDR1 and CDR2 sequences are LNHDA and SQIVND (reference sequence). V lost 9 bases, J lost 7 bases, and 21 bases lay in between. The CDR3 length is 15 residues. The entire variable domain, with the rest obtained from reference TRBV19 and TRBJ2-2, is as follows: DGGITQSPKYLFRKEGQNVTLSCEQNLNHDAMYWYRQDPGQGLRLIYYSQIVNDFQKGDIAEGYSVSREKKESFPLTVTSAQKNPTAFYLCASRPPARGGGELFFGEGSRLTVL.